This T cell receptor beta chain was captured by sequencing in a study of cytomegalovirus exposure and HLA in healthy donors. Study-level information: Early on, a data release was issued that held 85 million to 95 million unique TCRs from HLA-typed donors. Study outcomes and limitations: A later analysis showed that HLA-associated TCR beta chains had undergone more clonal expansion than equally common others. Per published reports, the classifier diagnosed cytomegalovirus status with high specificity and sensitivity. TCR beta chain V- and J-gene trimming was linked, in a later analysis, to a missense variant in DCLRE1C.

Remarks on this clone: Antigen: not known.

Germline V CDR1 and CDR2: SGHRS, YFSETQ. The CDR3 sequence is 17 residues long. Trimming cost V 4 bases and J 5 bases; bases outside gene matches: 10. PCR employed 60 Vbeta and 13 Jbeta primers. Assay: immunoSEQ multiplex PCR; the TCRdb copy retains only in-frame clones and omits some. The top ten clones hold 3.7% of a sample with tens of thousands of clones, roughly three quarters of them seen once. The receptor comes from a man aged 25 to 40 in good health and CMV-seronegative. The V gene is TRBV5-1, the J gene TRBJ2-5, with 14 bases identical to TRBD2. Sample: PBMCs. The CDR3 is CASSPGGTSGRAETQYF. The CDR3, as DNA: TGCGCCAGCAGCCCAGGAGGGACTAGCGGGAGAGCTGAGACCCAGTACTTC.